The rows below give T cell receptor beta chains drawn from one sample of a study of blood T cell repertoires in COVID-19. TCRdb's table, derived via immunoSEQ multiplex PCR, lists solely in-frame clones and lacks some. The repertoire holds about 110,000 clones, with 60% to 80% as singletons. The sample comprised peripheral blood. These receptors came from a human donor with acute or convalescent COVID-19. The donor label of this sample is uncertain. CDR3s include the opening cysteine and the closing phenylalanine or tryptophan. The D gene is left open where the match is weak. Size is stated for part of the rows, as once, few or many counts, or as a class when the clone is expanded.

abundance	v_gene	d_gene	j_gene	CDR3aa	CDR3nt
.	TRBV3-1/TRBV3-2	.	TRBJ2-2	CASSQGSWAGELFF	TGTGCCAGCAGCCAAGGGAGTTGGGCCGGGGAGCTGTTTTTT
.	TRBV4-1	.	TRBJ1-5	CASSQDTGPLRPQHF	TGCGCCAGCAGCCAAGATACAGGGCCCCTAAGGCCCCAGCATTTT
.	TRBV30	.	TRBJ1-3	CAWSGPTRGNTIYF	TGTGCCTGGAGTGGCCCAACACGAGGAAACACCATATATTTT
many	TRBV3-1/TRBV3-2	.	TRBJ1-6	CASSQIVGDSPLHF	TGTGCCAGCAGCCAAATCGTCGGGGATTCACCCCTCCACTTT
.	TRBV6-6	.	TRBJ1-6	CASSFFTSSYNSPLHF	TGTGCCAGCAGTTTCTTCACGAGCTCCTATAATTCACCCCTCCACTTT
.	TRBV3-1/TRBV3-2	.	TRBJ1-4	CASSQLGYQKLFF	TGTGCCAGCAGCCAACTCGGGTACCAGAAACTGTTTTTT
.	TRBV5-8	TRBD2	TRBJ2-1	CASSLLGLVFNEQFF	TGTGCCAGCAGCTTGCTTGGACTAGTTTTCAATGAGCAGTTCTTC
.	TRBV5-4	.	TRBJ2-3	CASSPPQGPPDTQYF	TGTGCCAGCAGCCCCCCGCAGGGTCCCCCAGATACGCAGTATTTT
.	TRBV21-1	.	TRBJ2-7	CASSVDPRVSSYEQYF	TGTGCCAGCAGCGTCGACCCACGGGTCTCCTCCTACGAGCAGTACTTC
.	TRBV12-5	TRBD1	TRBJ1-6	CASGKDRADSPLHF	TGTGCTAGTGGTAAAGACAGGGCGGATTCACCCCTCCACTTT
.	TRBV4-1	.	TRBJ1-5	CASSQVANSIQGNQPQHF	TGCGCCAGCAGCCAAGTTGCCAACTCCATCCAGGGCAATCAGCCCCAGCATTTT
.	TRBV6-5	TRBD1	TRBJ1-2	CASRTQGAHYGYTF	TGTGCCAGCAGAACCCAGGGGGCTCACTATGGCTACACCTTC
.	TRBV30	.	TRBJ2-2	CAWSQDLRGELFF	TGTGCCTGGAGCCAGGACTTGCGCGGGGAGCTGTTTTTT
.	TRBV7-9	.	TRBJ2-2	CASSFEGNANTGELFF	TGTGCCAGCAGCTTTGAGGGTAACGCGAACACCGGGGAGCTGTTTTTT
.	TRBV7-9	.	TRBJ2-5	CASSRYRDQETQYF	TGTGCCAGCAGTCGTTACAGGGACCAAGAGACCCAGTACTTC
.	TRBV11-3	TRBD2	TRBJ2-2	CASSKWGTSEAGELFF	TGTGCCAGCAGCAAATGGGGGACTAGCGAGGCCGGGGAGCTGTTTTTT
few	TRBV21-1	.	TRBJ1-5	CASSKGAGEQPQHF	TGTGCCAGCAGCAAAGGGGCAGGGGAGCAGCCCCAGCATTTT
.	TRBV3-1/TRBV3-2	TRBD1	TRBJ1-4	CASSPRDRGGEKLFF	TGTGCCAGCAGCCCACGGGACAGGGGAGGGGAAAAACTGTTTTTT
.	TRBV18	.	TRBJ1-1	CASSPRGQITEAFF	TGTGCCAGCTCACCACGGGGGCAGATCACTGAAGCTTTCTTT
.	TRBV19	TRBD1	TRBJ2-2	CASSDRVVGELFF	TGTGCCAGTAGCGACAGGGTCGTTGGGGAGCTGTTTTTT
.	TRBV6-5	TRBD1	TRBJ1-2	CASRSLTGTGAFYTF	TGTGCCAGCAGGTCCCTCACCGGGACAGGGGCCTTCTACACCTTC
few	TRBV6-5	.	TRBJ2-5	CASSYSTRGRGGTQYF	TGTGCCAGCAGTTACTCGACAAGGGGTCGAGGGGGGACCCAGTACTTC
.	TRBV5-4	.	TRBJ2-5	CASSLQGPVRETQYF	TGTGCCAGCAGCTTACAGGGACCTGTAAGGGAGACCCAGTACTTC
once	TRBV4-1	.	TRBJ2-4	CASSQDRGGRQMAKNIQYF	TGCGCCAGCAGCCAAGATAGGGGGGGCCGCCAAATGGCCAAAAACATTCAGTACTTC